Each of the 20 T cell receptor beta chains below was sequenced from the same sample in a study of T cells after yellow fever vaccination. From the 5' RACE reads, TCRdb called clonotypes with MiXCR, one entry per CDR3 protein. The sample shows 450,000 to 650,000 distinct CDR3 sequences, about a fifth of them seen only once. This sample comprised PBMCs, obtained 20 to 25 days after the first yellow fever vaccination. All receptors come from a man aged 18 to 30 who received the YFV17D yellow fever vaccine.

This clonotype was observed a few times. This chain joins TRBV6-1 and TRBJ2-7; 11 bases map to TRBD1. Germline CDR1 is MNHNS and CDR2 is SASEGT. Germline trimming cut 4 bases from V and 0 bases from J; bases unmatched to any gene: 2. This CDR3 region has 15 residues. The CDR3 region has the DNA TGTGCCAGCAGTGCCGGGACAGGGGGCTCCTACGAGCAGTACGTC. Protein product: CASSAGTGGSYEQYV.

The CDR3 DNA reads as TGTGCCAGCAGGAAGGAGGACAGGCCCTACGAGCAGTACGTC. Its translation: CASRKEDRPYEQYV. This rearrangement joins TRBV6-1 to TRBJ2-7, with 7 bases aligning to TRBD1. The germline V gene has CDR1 MNHNS and CDR2 SASEGT. Trimming took 6 bases from V and 2 from J; bases not matched to a gene: 7. The CDR3 has 14 amino acids.

This clonotype has a handful of counts. J is TRBJ1-2 and V is TRBV7-2, with 7 nucleotides matching TRBD1. Germline V gives CDR1 SGHTA, CDR2 FQGNSA. Trimming took 4 bases from V and 3 from J; bases not matched to a gene: 5. This CDR3 has 14 amino acids. CDR3 DNA: TGTGCCAGCAGCTACCAGGGGGGAGACTATGGCTACACCTTC. It specifies CASSYQGGDYGYTF.

The chain has TRBV6-1 and TRBJ2-7; D perhaps matches TRBD2 (5 bases). V lost 6 bases to trimming and J lost 2 bases, with 11 bases between them. CDR1 MNHNS and CDR2 SASEGT come from the germline V gene. The CDR3 spans 13 residues. CDR3 in DNA: TGTGCCAGCAGGAGCGGTTCCGCCTACGAGCAGTACGTC. Translating it yields CASRSGSAYEQYV.

CDR3 DNA: TGCAGCGTTGAACAGACAGGGAAGGATGAGCAGTTCTTC. The encoded protein is CSVEQTGKDEQFF. The chain recombines TRBV29-1 with TRBJ2-1; 7 nucleotides line up with TRBD1. Germline assignment: CDR1 SQVTM and CDR2 ANQGSEA. The V segment lost 2 bases and the J segment 8 bases; nucleotides outside the gene matches: 6. The CDR3 spans 13 residues.

The chain's CDR3 is CASSIPKWGTGELFF. CDR3 DNA sequence: TGTGCCAGTAGTATCCCAAAATGGGGGACCGGGGAGCTGTTTTTT. The chain links TRBV19 to TRBJ2-2; the D call may be TRBD1 or TRBD2 (5 bases each). The V gene's germline CDR1 is LNHDA and CDR2 SQIVND (reference sequence). V was shortened by 3 bases and J by 5 bases, with 13 bases between the two germline ends. The CDR3 is 15 amino acids.

V is TRBV7-9 and J is TRBJ2-5, with D perhaps being TRBD1 or TRBD2 (5 bases each). This CDR3 has 14 residues. Trimming removed 3 bases at V and 5 bases at J, with 13 bases between. Germline CDR1 is SEHNR and CDR2 is FQNEAQ (reference sequence). Here the CDR3 reads CASSFPGPRETQYF. DNA for the CDR3: TGTGCCAGCAGCTTCCCGGGGCCGAGGGAGACCCAGTACTTC.

This clonotype has more than one count but fewer than ten. This chain uses TRBV7-2 with TRBJ2-3, with D possibly TRBD1 on 6 matching bases. V lost 5 bases and J 0 bases, leaving 15 bases between the germline ends. From germline, CDR1 is SGHTA and CDR2 FQGNSA. The CDR3 sequence is 16 residues long. CDR3 bases: TGTGCCAGCAGCGGGGGCCCTAGCCCAAGCACAGATACGCAGTATTTT. Its protein is CASSGGPSPSTDTQYF.

This clonotype was seen many times. The genes are TRBV12-3 or TRBV12-4 and TRBJ2-6, with D uncertain. The V gene lost 4 bases and the J gene lost 1 base, with 11 bases spanning the gap. The CDR3 extends over 16 amino acids. This CDR3 is CASSSIQISGANVLTF. The CDR3 DNA follows: TGTGCCAGCAGTTCCATACAGATTTCTGGGGCCAACGTCCTGACTTTC.

This clonotype was seen only a few times. The genes are TRBV5-1 and TRBJ2-2; D possibly corresponds to TRBD1 (6 bases). CDR1 is SGHRS and CDR2 is YFSETQ in the germline V gene. V lost 4 bases, J lost 6 bases, and 25 bases lay in between. The CDR3 consists of 18 residues. The CDR3 loop is CASSRKVGSGVSAGELFF. DNA for the CDR3: TGCGCCAGCAGCAGGAAGGTCGGTTCAGGGGTGAGCGCCGGGGAGCTGTTTTTT.

V is TRBV29-1 and J is TRBJ1-1; no clear D gene. The V end was cut by 7 bases, the J end by 0 bases, with 18 bases between. The CDR3 covers 15 residues. Germline CDR1 is SQVTM and CDR2 is ANQGSEA. The CDR3: CSAAPGWGMNTEAFF. Written as DNA, the CDR3 is TGCAGCGCTGCGCCCGGGTGGGGTATGAACACTGAAGCTTTCTTT.

The chain is built from TRBV5-1 and TRBJ1-2; 10 bases fit TRBD1. The CDR3 runs to 14 residues. Trimming removed 3 bases from V and 7 bases from J; junction bases left unmatched: 6. CDR1 is SGHRS, CDR2 YFSETQ, per germline. CDR3 DNA: TGCGCCAGCAGCTCTACCGGGACAGGGGCTGGCTACACCTTC. This encodes CASSSTGTGAGYTF.

For the CDR3, the DNA is TGTGCCAGCAGTTACTCGCGACAGGGCGGAGATACGCAGTATTTT. Amino acid sequence: CASSYSRQGGDTQYF. The V and J genes are TRBV6-2 or TRBV6-3 and TRBJ2-3; 7 bases match TRBD1. The CDR3 is 15 amino acids. V gave up 0 bases and J gave up 5 bases; unmatched junction bases: 5. The germline CDR1 and CDR2 sequences are MNHEY and SVGEGT.

This clonotype showed up just a few times. The gene calls are TRBV7-3 and TRBJ1-1, with no clear D. V gave up 2 bases and J gave up 2 bases, with 6 bases separating them. This CDR3 is built from 13 residues. Germline V gene data show CDR1 as SGHTA and CDR2 as FQGTGA. The CDR3 reads CASSLHPNTEAFF. The CDR3 nucleotides read TGTGCCAGCAGCTTACACCCTAACACTGAAGCTTTCTTT. The variable domain in full, completed from reference TRBV7-3 and TRBJ1-1, reads GAGVSQTPSNKVTEKGKYVELRCDPISGHTALYWYRQSLGQGPEFLIYFQGTGAADDSGLPNDRFFAVRPEGSVSTLKIQRTERGDSAVYLCASSLHPNTEAFFGQGTRLTVV.

The chain uses TRBV5-1 and TRBJ2-5; TRBD2 matches 10 bases. Germline values: CDR1 SGHRS, CDR2 YFSETQ. The J segment lost 3 bases and the V segment lost 3 bases, leaving 5 bases of the junction unmatched. The CDR3 consists of 15 residues. CDR3 sequence: CASSSGLAGEETQYF. The CDR3 bases are TGCGCCAGCAGCTCGGGGCTAGCGGGGGAAGAGACCCAGTACTTC.

A few counts support this clonotype. The chain is built from TRBV5-1 and TRBJ1-6; a possible D gene is TRBD1 (6 bases). With 0 bases removed from V and 2 bases from J, the gap between germline ends came to 15 bases. The CDR3 is 18 amino acids. Germline CDR1 reads SGHRS; CDR2 reads YFSETQ. The CDR3 nucleotides read TGCGCCAGCAGCTTGGCCGGTGCAGGGGAAGCCTATAATTCACCCCTCCACTTT. It translates to CASSLAGAGEAYNSPLHF. The complete variable domain, with remaining parts taken from reference TRBV5-1 and TRBJ1-6, reads KAGVTQTPRYLIKTRGQQVTLSCSPISGHRSVSWYQQTPGQGLQFLFEYFSETQRNKGNFPGRFSGRQFSNSRSEMNVSTLELGDSALYLCASSLAGAGEAYNSPLHFGNGTRLTVT.

This clonotype has just a few counts. This chain uses TRBV29-1 with TRBJ2-1; 7 bases map to TRBD1. The CDR3 length is 12 residues. J lost 5 bases, V lost 7 bases, and 5 bases had no gene match. Germline V CDR1 and CDR2: SQVTM, ANQGSEA. The CDR3 bases are TGCAGCGCACGTGGACAGGACAATGAGCAGTTCTTC. This sequence encodes CSARGQDNEQFF.

In DNA, the CDR3 is TGCAGTGCTAGACTCAGGGGGCAGGACACCGGGGAGCTGTTTTTT. Translation gives CSARLRGQDTGELFF. The genes are TRBV20-1 and TRBJ2-2; TRBD1 agrees at 8 bases. The V gene end was trimmed by 2 bases and the J gene end by 3 bases; junction bases not matched to a gene: 5. This CDR3 has 15 residues. Germline lookup yields CDR1 DFQATT and CDR2 SNEGSKA (reference sequence).

This clonotype was detected many times. The chain combines TRBV5-5 with TRBJ2-1; no definite D call. This CDR3 comprises 13 residues. Germline V lookup: CDR1 SGHKS, CDR2 YYEKEE (reference sequence). V lost 2 bases and J lost 5, with 8 bases in between. The CDR3 nucleotides are TGTGCCAGCAGCTTAGGGCCAAACAATGAGCAGTTCTTC. It translates to CASSLGPNNEQFF.

The chain recombines TRBV7-9 with TRBJ1-1; TRBD1 aligns across 7 bases. Germline loops: CDR1 SEHNR, CDR2 FQNEAQ (reference sequence). Trimming at V came to 5 bases and at J to 1 base, leaving 7 bases not matched to a gene. The CDR3 runs 15 residues. As DNA, the CDR3 is TGTGCCAGCAGCGCCCCCCGGACAGGGAACACTGAAGCTTTCTTT. Translating it yields CASSAPRTGNTEAFF.